This TCR beta chain came from a study of T cells in Graves' hyperthyroidism and ophthalmopathy. About the study: Peripheral blood was acquired at first diagnosis, ahead of any therapy whatsoever. The study, taken as a whole, reports: Among clonotypes expanded in thyroid above 0.001, most were also found in blood.

TCR beta CDR3 sequences were amplified from RNA transcripts. The HTBI primer set drove a first-round RT-PCR of the TCR CDR3. One entry per CDR3 protein results from TCRdb running MiXCR on the multiplex PCR reads. The data show fewer than 700,000 distinct CDR3 sequences, more than 15% seen once. The trim removed 3 bases at V and 5 bases at J, leaving 7 bases unmatched. The CDR3 is 15 amino acids. Looked up from germline, CDR1 is LNHDA and CDR2 is SQIVND (reference sequence). As concerns this clonotype: Its specificity is unknown.

Sequenced: blood. The sequence was collected from a woman under 30 with Graves' ophthalmopathy. The V gene is TRBV19, the J gene TRBJ2-5, with 9 bases lining up with TRBD2. CDR3 protein: CASSMTSGLFETQYF. CDR3 coding DNA: TGTGCCAGTAGTATGACTAGCGGATTATTTGAGACCCAGTACTTC. The full variable domain, with the rest looked up from reference TRBV19 and TRBJ2-5, is DGGITQSPKYLFRKEGQNVTLSCEQNLNHDAMYWYRQDPGQGLRLIYYSQIVNDFQKGDIAEGYSVSREKKESFPLTVTSAQKNPTAFYLCASSMTSGLFETQYFGPGTRLLVL.